This is a list of T cell receptor beta chains from one sample in a study of shared clonotypes between healthy human individuals. Repertoires were generated with immunoSEQ multiplex PCR, while TCRdb's copy carries only in-frame clones and drops some. Among about 490,000 clones listed, roughly 85% were seen once. Sequenced input: PBMCs. The receptors were sampled from a woman between 35 and 50 years old in good health. Some clones in this sample may be carry-over from other donors' samples. Both conserved end residues are part of each CDR3. D genes are given only for firm matches. The size of a clone is reported for some rows only, either as once, few or many, or as a class for expanded clones.

TRBJ2-7	-	many	TRBV7-2	CASRRAGAGSSYEQYF	TGTGCCAGCAGACGGGCTGGTGCGGGAAGCTCCTACGAGCAGTACTTC
TRBJ2-3	TRBD2	-	TRBV11-1	CASSFRLAEDTQYF	TGTGCCAGCAGCTTTCGACTAGCCGAAGATACGCAGTATTTT
TRBJ2-3	-	-	TRBV28	CASSFQGSSEADTQYF	TGTGCCAGCAGTTTTCAAGGGTCTAGCGAAGCAGATACGCAGTATTTT
TRBJ2-5	TRBD2	once	TRBV28	CASTDLAGVETQYF	TGTGCCAGCACTGACCTAGCGGGAGTGGAGACCCAGTACTTC
TRBJ2-2	-	-	TRBV25-1	CASSDYGGLGPGELFF	TGTGCCAGCAGCGACTACGGGGGTCTTGGTCCCGGGGAGCTGTTTTTT
TRBJ1-1	-	many	TRBV28	CASSLWGVGAEAFF	TGTGCCAGCAGTTTATGGGGGGTTGGCGCTGAAGCTTTCTTT
TRBJ1-2	TRBD1	-	TRBV10-3	CASQTGQGSGYTF	TGTGCCAGCCAGACCGGACAGGGAAGTGGCTACACCTTC
TRBJ2-1	-	few	TRBV28	CASSLNTGTSYNEQFF	TGTGCCAGCAGTTTAAATACGGGGACTTCCTACAATGAGCAGTTCTTC
TRBJ2-5	TRBD2	-	TRBV5-1	CASRVTGTSQETQYF	TGCGCCAGCAGGGTTACCGGGACTAGCCAAGAGACCCAGTACTTC
TRBJ2-3	TRBD1	once	TRBV27	CASRQGTVRRDTQYF	TGTGCCAGCCGCCAGGGGACAGTGCGCCGAGATACGCAGTATTTT
TRBJ1-5	-	once	TRBV30	CAWSGGRVDQPQHF	TGTGCCTGGAGTGGGGGCAGGGTAGATCAGCCCCAGCATTTT
TRBJ2-6	TRBD2	-	TRBV11-1	CASSSTSGRMGANVLTF	TGTGCCAGCAGCTCGACTAGCGGGAGAATGGGGGCCAACGTCCTGACTTTC
TRBJ2-1	TRBD2	-	TRBV6-8	CASSPRTSGILYNEQFF	TGTGCCAGCAGCCCAAGGACTAGCGGGATACTATACAATGAGCAGTTCTTC
TRBJ1-1	-	-	TRBV5-5	CASSSPIGDWNTEAFF	TGTGCCAGCAGCTCCCCCATCGGAGATTGGAACACTGAAGCTTTCTTT
TRBJ1-5	-	-	TRBV19	CASSILGHRASNQPQHF	TGTGCCAGTAGTATACTGGGGCACAGGGCGAGCAATCAGCCCCAGCATTTT
TRBJ2-4	-	-	TRBV6-5	CATSLVAKNIQYF	TGTGCCACCTCCCTAGTAGCCAAAAACATTCAGTACTTC
TRBJ1-5	-	-	TRBV5-8	CASSWGWRRDSNQPQHF	TGTGCCAGCAGCTGGGGCTGGCGGCGAGATAGCAATCAGCCCCAGCATTTT
TRBJ2-7	TRBD2	many	TRBV10-3	CAISDTSGNSYEQYF	TGTGCCATCAGTGACACTAGCGGAAACTCCTACGAGCAGTACTTC
TRBJ2-6	-	few	TRBV5-1	CASSFTTLGANVLTF	TGCGCCAGCAGCTTTACAACTCTGGGGGCCAACGTCCTGACTTTC
TRBJ2-3	-	-	TRBV12-2	CASRLWPSPGLRDTQYF	TGTGCAAGTCGCTTATGGCCTAGCCCCGGCCTTAGGGATACGCAGTATTTT
TRBJ2-1	-	-	TRBV19	CASSIELGQEQFF	TGTGCCAGTAGTATAGAGCTGGGGCAGGAGCAGTTCTTC
TRBJ2-2	-	-	TRBV28	CASSLRIGELFF	TGTGCCAGCAGTTTACGAATCGGGGAGCTGTTTTTT
TRBJ2-1	TRBD2	-	TRBV18	CASSPPGLAGEGEQFF	TGTGCCAGCTCACCCCCGGGACTAGCGGGAGAAGGTGAGCAGTTCTTC
TRBJ2-7	-	-	TRBV7-9	CASSLSSYEQYF	TGTGCCAGCAGCCTCAGCTCCTACGAGCAGTACTTC
TRBJ2-2	-	-	TRBV5-1	CASSLDGSGELFF	TGCGCCAGCAGCTTGGACGGGAGCGGGGAGCTGTTTTTT
TRBJ2-6	-	-	TRBV7-6	CASSLTTGANVLTF	TGTGCCAGCAGCTTAACAACTGGGGCCAACGTCCTGACTTTC
TRBJ2-3	TRBD2	-	TRBV18	CASSPPRLAGTDTQYF	TGTGCCAGCTCACCACCCCGACTAGCCGGTACAGATACGCAGTATTTT
TRBJ1-4	TRBD1	-	TRBV5-8	CASSGHRGLVTNEKLFF	TGTGCCAGCAGCGGCCACAGGGGGCTTGTGACTAATGAAAAACTGTTTTTT
TRBJ2-2	-	-	TRBV5-1	CASNQGINTGELFF	TGCGCCAGCAATCAGGGGATTAACACCGGGGAGCTGTTTTTT
TRBJ1-3	-	-	TRBV7-8	CASSLIQSPGNTIYF	TGTGCCAGCAGCTTAATACAGTCGCCTGGAAACACCATATATTTT
TRBJ1-4	-	-	TRBV10-2	CASSERTANEKLFF	TGCGCCAGCAGTGAACGGACAGCTAATGAAAAACTGTTTTTT
TRBJ1-3	-	-	TRBV5-1	CASSLQGGSGNTIYF	TGCGCCAGCAGCTTGCAGGGAGGCTCTGGAAACACCATATATTTT
TRBJ2-7	TRBD2	-	TRBV4-2	CASSHSGVGAGGPYEQYF	TGTGCCAGCAGCCATTCGGGGGTCGGCGCGGGAGGGCCGTACGAGCAGTACTTC
TRBJ2-7	TRBD1	few	TRBV28	CASSPPGTGHSYEQYF	TGTGCCAGCAGTCCACCCGGGACAGGGCACTCCTACGAGCAGTACTTC
TRBJ2-5	TRBD2	many	TRBV11-2	CASSLGGLAGGPGKTQYF	TGTGCCAGCAGCTTAGGCGGCCTAGCGGGAGGGCCGGGGAAGACCCAGTACTTC
TRBJ2-5	-	-	TRBV7-9	CASSWTEPFQETQYF	TGTGCCAGCAGCTGGACGGAACCCTTTCAAGAGACCCAGTACTTC
TRBJ2-2	TRBD2	once	TRBV5-1	CASLGGASTGELFF	TGCGCCAGCTTGGGAGGGGCCTCCACCGGGGAGCTGTTTTTT
TRBJ2-7	-	-	TRBV2	CASTPKETGRSYEQYF	TGTGCCAGCACCCCGAAGGAAACAGGGCGATCCTACGAGCAGTACTTC
TRBJ2-5	-	-	TRBV11-2	CASSFPYQETQYF	TGTGCCAGCAGCTTCCCGTACCAAGAGACCCAGTACTTC
TRBJ2-1	-	-	TRBV9	CASSPPLGYEQFF	TGTGCCAGCAGCCCCCCGCTGGGGTATGAGCAGTTCTTC
TRBJ2-7	-	-	TRBV28	CASSPITQATYEQYF	TGTGCCAGCAGCCCCATTACTCAGGCTACCTACGAGCAGTACTTC
TRBJ2-1	-	once	TRBV7-2	CASSSIYEQFF	TGTGCCAGCAGCTCGATATATGAGCAGTTCTTC
TRBJ2-4	-	-	TRBV29-1	CSGGEADKNIQYF	TGCAGCGGGGGGGAGGCAGATAAAAACATTCAGTACTTC
TRBJ1-5	TRBD1	-	TRBV18	CASSPGQGSNQPQHF	TGTGCCAGCTCACCCGGACAGGGGAGCAATCAGCCCCAGCATTTT
TRBJ1-3	-	-	TRBV6-1	CASSGPTSAGEPLRNTIYF	TGTGCCAGCAGTGGCCCCACCTCGGCAGGCGAGCCTCTTCGAAACACCATATATTTT
TRBJ2-7	-	once	TRBV18	CASSPWGYEQYF	TGTGCCAGCTCACCTTGGGGGTACGAGCAGTACTTC
TRBJ2-1	TRBD2	once	TRBV14	CASSPTGGRGRGEFF	TGTGCCAGCAGCCCCACCGGCGGGAGGGGTCGAGGGGAGTTCTTC
TRBJ2-7	TRBD2	many	TRBV4-3	CASSQSTSGFYEQYF	TGCGCCAGCAGCCAGTCGACTAGCGGGTTCTACGAGCAGTACTTC
TRBJ2-1	TRBD2	-	TRBV5-1	CASSLSGTSGLSSYNEQFF	TGCGCCAGCAGCTTAAGTGGGACTAGCGGGCTCAGCTCCTACAATGAGCAGTTCTTC
TRBJ1-4	-	-	TRBV25-1	CASSAPGGYLEKLFF	TGTGCCAGCAGTGCCCCCGGAGGATATCTTGAAAAACTGTTTTTT